These 18 T cell receptor beta chains share one sample of origin, sequenced in a study of neurological immune-mediated disorders. TCRdb processed the 5' RACE reads anew with MiXCR; each CDR3 protein has one entry. The sample lists 50,000 to 80,000 distinct CDR3 sequences; 4.5% were seen once. Specimen: PBMCs. Source of these receptors: a man aged 25 to 45 with multiple sclerosis.

The genes are TRBV12-3 or TRBV12-4 and TRBJ2-5; no reliable D call. The CDR3 spans 15 residues. With 0 bases removed from V and 5 bases from J, the gap between germline ends came to 13 bases. The CDR3 protein is CASSLAGPLWETQYF. The CDR3 bases are TGTGCCAGCAGTTTAGCTGGGCCCCTTTGGGAGACCCAGTACTTC.

This clonotype was seen ten or more times. The rearrangement joins TRBV9 to TRBJ2-5; a weak D match, TRBD1 (5 bases). The V and J ends lost 2 bases and 5 bases respectively, with 10 bases between them. From germline, CDR1 is SGDLS and CDR2 YYNGEE. The CDR3 has 13 amino acids. The CDR3 loop is CASSVRAGETQYF. CDR3 coding DNA: TGTGCCAGCAGCGTCAGGGCAGGCGAGACCCAGTACTTC.

This clonotype was detected many times. V is TRBV12-3 or TRBV12-4 and J is TRBJ1-5; tentative D call: TRBD1 (5 bases). V lost 6 bases, J lost 4 bases, and 13 bases lay in between. CDR3 length: 14 residues. CDR3 amino acids: CASSYRQPNQPQHF. DNA for the CDR3: TGTGCCAGCAGCTACCGACAGCCTAATCAGCCCCAGCATTTT.

This clonotype was picked up many times. The chain employs TRBV5-1 and TRBJ2-7; either TRBD1 or TRBD2 may supply D (5 bases each). CDR3 length: 17 amino acids. CDR1 SGHRS and CDR2 YFSETQ come from the germline V gene. Trimming shortened V by 4 bases and J by 2 bases, and 22 bases separated the two germline ends. In DNA, the CDR3 is TGCGCCAGCAGCCGCGGGTTGGGACGGCTGGATACCTACGAGCAGTACTTC. As protein: CASSRGLGRLDTYEQYF.

This clonotype was recorded at least ten times. The genes are TRBV24-1 and TRBJ2-1, with D perhaps TRBD2 (7 bases). The germline CDR1 and CDR2 sequences are KGHDR and SFDVKD. Trimming cost V 8 bases and J 8 bases, with 12 bases left between them. The CDR3 consists of 12 residues. The CDR3 nucleotides read TGTGCCACCAACCAAGGGGGGGATGAGCAGTTCTTC. Protein product: CATNQGGDEQFF.

This clonotype came up a few times. This chain joins TRBV12-3 or TRBV12-4 and TRBJ1-2; possibly TRBD1 for D (5 bases). CDR3 length equals 14 residues. Trimming removed 8 bases at V and 8 bases at J, with 21 bases between. The CDR3 coding sequence is TGTGCCAGCGTGGGGCGGAATGTTGGTCGGGGCTACACCTTC. As protein: CASVGRNVGRGYTF.

This clonotype showed up many times. The rearrangement uses TRBV5-5 and TRBJ2-2; the match to TRBD2 covers 8 bases. The CDR3 has 14 amino acids. Per germline, CDR1 SGHKS and CDR2 YYEKEE (reference sequence). The V and J ends lost 4 bases and 6 bases, in that order; junction bases with no gene match: 5. The CDR3 sequence is CASSPGTSAGELFF. Here the CDR3 DNA reads TGTGCCAGCAGCCCCGGGACTAGTGCCGGGGAGCTGTTTTTT.

This clonotype has at least ten counts. J is TRBJ1-2 and V is TRBV5-1; D not resolved. The germline CDR1 and CDR2 sequences are SGHRS and YFSETQ. CDR3 size: 15 residues. Trimming took 6 bases from V and 7 from J, leaving 22 bases between them. The CDR3 sequence is CASTRDGSDYTGYTF. Written as DNA, the CDR3 is TGCGCCAGCACCCGGGATGGAAGCGACTATACTGGCTACACCTTC.

This clonotype was picked up a small number of times. This rearrangement joins TRBV7-9 to TRBJ1-1; D uncertain. CDR1 is SEHNR, CDR2 FQNEAQ, per germline (reference sequence). Trimming cost V 2 bases and J 4 bases, with 11 bases left between them. The CDR3 runs to 14 residues. The CDR3 loop is CASSLLDGSTEAFF. The CDR3 DNA reads TGTGCCAGCAGCTTACTGGACGGCTCCACTGAAGCTTTCTTT.

This clonotype was observed many times. The rearrangement uses TRBV5-1 and TRBJ1-1; TRBD1 might be the D (6 bases). This CDR3 has 14 residues. Trimming stripped 0 bases from V and 5 bases from J, with 11 bases between. The V gene's germline CDR1 is SGHRS and CDR2 YFSETQ. The chain's CDR3 is CASSLEQGMTEAFF. CDR3 sequence (DNA): TGCGCCAGCAGCTTGGAGCAGGGGATGACTGAAGCTTTCTTT.

This clonotype was detected many times. A read error may account for a junction end that differs from germline. The V call is TRBV7-2, the J call TRBJ2-2; 7 bases agree with TRBD1. Germline V gene lookup returns CDR1 SGHTA and CDR2 FQGNSA. The CDR3 length is 14 residues. This CDR3 is CASSSNRGTGELFF. As DNA, the CDR3 is TGTGCCAGCAGCTCGAACAGGGGAACCGGGGAACTGTTTTTT. Drawing the rest from reference TRBV7-2 and TRBJ2-2, the complete variable domain is GAGVSQSPSNKVTEKGKDVELRCDPISGHTALYWYRQSLGQGLEFLIYFQGNSAPDKSGLPSDRFSAERTGGSVSTLTIQRTQQEDSAVYLCASSSNRGTGELFFGEGSRLTVL.

This clonotype was observed many times. The chain has TRBV10-3 and TRBJ1-1; 12 bases map to TRBD1. After removal of 6 bases from V and 1 base from J, the junction contained 15 bases not matched to a gene. The CDR3 length is 19 residues. Germline CDR1 reads ENHRY; CDR2 reads SYGVKD. CDR3 sequence: CAIRSQLGTGGLRNTEAFF. Written as DNA, the CDR3 is TGTGCCATCAGGAGCCAGCTAGGGACAGGGGGCCTCAGGAACACTGAAGCTTTCTTT.

This clonotype has ten or more counts. The chain recombines TRBV20-1 with TRBJ2-3; D is uncertain. From germline, CDR1 is DFQATT and CDR2 SNEGSKA (reference sequence). The CDR3 has 14 amino acids. DNA of the CDR3: TGCAGCATCATTCCAGGCTGGTCCACAGATACGCAGTATTTT. It specifies CSIIPGWSTDTQYF.

This clonotype was seen more than once but under ten times. One end of the junction does not line up with germline, which may come from a read error. The CDR3 DNA follows: TGTGCCAGCAGCTTCGGCGGTCGGGGGATCTCGGGTTTT. This sequence encodes CASSFGGRGISGF. This chain joins TRBV5-5 and TRBJ2-3; a possible D gene is TRBD2 (6 bases). The germline gives CDR1 SGHKS, CDR2 YYEKEE (reference sequence). The CDR3 covers 13 residues.

This clonotype was seen ten or more times. The DNA of the CDR3 is TGCAGTGCTAGAGATAGCGTCGGGTCGAACACTGAAGCTTTCTTT. It is translated as CSARDSVGSNTEAFF. The chain links TRBV20-1 to TRBJ1-1, with no clear D. The CDR3 loop spans 15 amino acids. V lost 0 bases, J lost 1 base, and 12 bases lay in between. Germline CDR1 is DFQATT and CDR2 is SNEGSKA (reference sequence).

This clonotype was observed a few times. The chain is built from TRBV6-1 and TRBJ1-4; weak D call: TRBD1 (5 bases). CDR3 length: 17 residues. V lost 1 base and J lost 0, with 12 bases in between. Germline lookup yields CDR1 MNHNS and CDR2 SASEGT. CDR3 sequence reads: CASSEGQTSATNEKLFF. CDR3 bases: TGTGCCAGCAGTGAAGGACAGACTTCTGCAACTAATGAAAAACTGTTTTTT.

This clonotype was observed a handful of times. Possible read error: a much larger clone is one base away. The rearrangement links TRBV19 to TRBJ1-1; D call uncertain. Germline V gene lookup returns CDR1 LNHDA and CDR2 SQIVND (reference sequence). The germline V and J ends were trimmed by 7 bases and 3 bases, with 9 bases remaining between them. The CDR3 spans 12 residues. CDR3 region: CASTNWDTEAFF. The CDR3 DNA reads as TGTGCCAGTACCAATTGGGACACTGAAGCTTTCTTT.

This clonotype was recorded many times. The chain is built from TRBV4-1 and TRBJ1-2; D unresolved. Trimming stripped 0 bases from V and 11 bases from J, with 7 bases between. The CDR3 extends over 11 amino acids. Germline CDR1 is MGHRA and CDR2 is YSYEKL. CDR3 protein: CASSQEKRYTF. The CDR3 DNA reads TGCGCCAGCAGCCAAGAGAAGAGGTACACCTTC.